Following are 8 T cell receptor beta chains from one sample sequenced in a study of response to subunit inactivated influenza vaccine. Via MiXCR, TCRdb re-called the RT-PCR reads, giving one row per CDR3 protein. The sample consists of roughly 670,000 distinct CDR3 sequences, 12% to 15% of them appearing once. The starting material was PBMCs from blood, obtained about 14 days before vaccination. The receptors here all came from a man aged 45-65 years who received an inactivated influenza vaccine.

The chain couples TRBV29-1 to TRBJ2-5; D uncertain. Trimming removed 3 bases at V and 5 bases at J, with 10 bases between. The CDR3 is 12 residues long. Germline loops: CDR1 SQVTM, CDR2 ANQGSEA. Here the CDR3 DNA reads TGCAGCGTTGAGAAGAGCTTGGAGACCCAGTACTTC. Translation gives CSVEKSLETQYF.

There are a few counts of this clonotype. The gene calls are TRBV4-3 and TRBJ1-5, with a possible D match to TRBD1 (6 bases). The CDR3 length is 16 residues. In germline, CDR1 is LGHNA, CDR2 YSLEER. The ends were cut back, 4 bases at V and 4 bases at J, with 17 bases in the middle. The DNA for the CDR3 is TGCGCCAGCAGCCGGATGGTGGGGGGCCGGAATCAGCCCCAGCATTTT. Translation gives CASSRMVGGRNQPQHF.

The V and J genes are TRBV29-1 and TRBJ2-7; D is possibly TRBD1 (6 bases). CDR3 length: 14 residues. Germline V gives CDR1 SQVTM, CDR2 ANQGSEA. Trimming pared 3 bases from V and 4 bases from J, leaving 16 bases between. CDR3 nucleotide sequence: TGCAGCGTTGACCCACAGGGATTAGGGTACGAGCAGTACTTC. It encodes CSVDPQGLGYEQYF.

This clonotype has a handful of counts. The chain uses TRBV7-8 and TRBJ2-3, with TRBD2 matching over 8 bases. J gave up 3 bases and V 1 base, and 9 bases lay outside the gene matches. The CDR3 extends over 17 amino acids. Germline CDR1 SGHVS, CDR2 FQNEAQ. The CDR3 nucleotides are TGTGCCAGCAGCTTAGGAAACAGCGGGAGTTGGACAGATACGCAGTATTTT. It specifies CASSLGNSGSWTDTQYF.

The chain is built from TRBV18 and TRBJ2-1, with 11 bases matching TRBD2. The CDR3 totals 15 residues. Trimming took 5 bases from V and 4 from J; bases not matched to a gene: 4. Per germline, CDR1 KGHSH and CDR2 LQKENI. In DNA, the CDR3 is TGTGCCAGCTCAAACGGGACTAGCGGATACAATGAGCAGTTCTTC. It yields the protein CASSNGTSGYNEQFF.

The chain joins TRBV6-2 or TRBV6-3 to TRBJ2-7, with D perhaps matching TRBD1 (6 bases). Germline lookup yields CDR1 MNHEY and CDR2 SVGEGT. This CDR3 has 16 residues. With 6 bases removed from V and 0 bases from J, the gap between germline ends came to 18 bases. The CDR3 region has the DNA TGTGCCAGCAGCCGAATCCGGACAGTGCCCTCCTACGAGCAGTACTTC. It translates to CASSRIRTVPSYEQYF.

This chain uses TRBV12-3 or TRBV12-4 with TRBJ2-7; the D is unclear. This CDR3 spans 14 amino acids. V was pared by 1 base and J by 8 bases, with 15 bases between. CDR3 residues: CASSLEGFARQQYF. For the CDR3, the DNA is TGTGCCAGCAGTTTAGAGGGTTTTGCGAGGCAGCAGTACTTC.

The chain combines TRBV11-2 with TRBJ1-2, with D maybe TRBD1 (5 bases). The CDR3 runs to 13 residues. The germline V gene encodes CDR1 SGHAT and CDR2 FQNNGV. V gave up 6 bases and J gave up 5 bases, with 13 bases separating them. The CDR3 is CASREGQLYGYTF. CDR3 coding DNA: TGTGCCAGCAGAGAGGGGCAGTTATATGGCTACACCTTC.